A single sample gave rise to the 22 T cell receptor beta chains below, sequenced in a study of blood T cell repertoires in COVID-19. TCRdb's copy holds only in-frame clones and misses some; the assay was immunoSEQ multiplex PCR. Among approximately 100,000 clones, about 85% were seen once, and the ten largest hold 4% to 5%. The sample was peripheral blood. The receptors shown here come from a man between 70 and 80 years old with acute or convalescent COVID-19.

This chain joins TRBV7-3 and TRBJ2-3; 10 bases are a match to TRBD2. Germline loops: CDR1 SGHTA, CDR2 FQGTGA. V lost 1 base to trimming and J lost 1 base; unmatched junction nucleotides: 5. The CDR3 is 17 residues long. CDR3 region: CASSLRGGLAGTDTQYF. As DNA, the CDR3 is TGTGCCAGCAGCTTAAGGGGTGGACTAGCGGGCACAGATACGCAGTATTTT.

The V and J genes are TRBV6-1 and TRBJ1-2; 9 nucleotides match TRBD1. CDR1 MNHNS and CDR2 SASEGT come from the germline V gene. This CDR3 contains 16 residues. J was trimmed by 6 bases and V by 4 bases; bases with no gene match: 12. CDR3 region: CASSANSPGTGNGYTF. CDR3 in DNA: TGTGCCAGCAGTGCCAACTCTCCCGGGACAGGGAATGGCTACACCTTC.

The rearrangement joins TRBV5-1 to TRBJ2-7; D is uncertain. V dropped 4 bases and J dropped 5 bases, with 22 bases sitting between them. The CDR3 consists of 16 residues. The germline CDR1 and CDR2 sequences are SGHRS and YFSETQ. As DNA, the CDR3 is TGCGCCAGCAGCGAATACGCCGCTCCACTGTCGAACGAGCAGTACTTC. As protein: CASSEYAAPLSNEQYF.

The CDR3 loop reads CASSQYAGGGRNYGYTF. CDR3 DNA sequence: TGTGCCAGCAGCCAATATGCGGGAGGGGGAAGAAACTATGGCTACACCTTC. The gene calls are TRBV3-1 (or the pseudogene TRBV3-2) and TRBJ1-2, with D possibly matching TRBD1 (6 bases). The CDR3 runs 17 residues. Germline loops: CDR1 LGHDT, CDR2 YNNKEL (reference sequence). V lost 2 bases, J lost 2 bases, and 18 bases lay in between.

This chain connects TRBV3-1 (or the pseudogene TRBV3-2) to TRBJ1-5; D perhaps matches TRBD1 (6 bases). The germline gives CDR1 LGHDT, CDR2 YNNKEL (reference sequence). The CDR3 spans 13 residues. V gave up 1 base and J gave up 11 bases, with 12 bases separating them. CDR3 sequence (DNA): TGTGCCAGCAGCCAAGGTACAGGGAGTGCCCAGCATTTT. This sequence encodes CASSQGTGSAQHF.

The rearrangement links TRBV4-1 to TRBJ1-3; D call uncertain. V lost 0 bases and J 2 bases, leaving 14 bases between the germline ends. From germline, CDR1 is MGHRA and CDR2 YSYEKL. This CDR3 has 17 residues. The CDR3, as DNA: TGCGCCAGCAGCCAAGAAAACGGATTCGGGACTGGAAACACCATATATTTT. Translated, it gives CASSQENGFGTGNTIYF.

The chain has TRBV5-1 and TRBJ2-7, with 8 bases lining up with TRBD1. Looked up from germline, CDR1 is SGHRS and CDR2 is YFSETQ. The CDR3 length is 15 residues. J was trimmed by 0 bases and V by 1 base; bases with no gene match: 3. CDR3 loop: CASSLRQGLSYEQYF. DNA of the CDR3: TGCGCCAGCAGCTTGCGACAGGGGCTCTCCTACGAGCAGTACTTC.

The chain has TRBV5-8 and TRBJ1-1, with D possibly matching TRBD1 (5 bases). Trimming took off 1 base at V and 7 bases at J, with 20 bases between the two ends. The CDR3 extends over 16 amino acids. Germline CDR1 and CDR2: SGHTS and YDEGEE. The CDR3 DNA reads TGTGCCAGCAGCTTGTTTCGGGGGGGGTCCGCACTTGAAGCTTTCTTT. Translated: CASSLFRGGSALEAFF. Filled out from reference TRBV5-8 and TRBJ1-1, the complete variable domain reads EAGVTQSPTHLIKTRGQQATLRCSPISGHTSVYWYQQALGLGLQFLLWYDEGEERNRGNFPPRFSGRQFPNYSSELNVNALELEDSALYLCASSLFRGGSALEAFFGQGTRLTVV.

Of note for this clone: The identical CDR3 is also encoded by other nucleotide sequences in the sample. CDR3 nucleotide sequence: TGTGCCAGCAGCTTGGGCGGAGCTAGCACAGATACGCAGTATTTT. It encodes CASSLGGASTDTQYF. The rearrangement uses TRBV5-4 and TRBJ2-3, with D hard to call. CDR3 length: 15 residues. Germline V lookup: CDR1 SGHNT, CDR2 YYREEE (reference sequence). The V gene lost 0 bases and the J gene lost 0 bases, with 8 bases spanning the gap.

The chain has TRBV28 and TRBJ2-1, with TRBD2 as a possible D gene (6 bases). CDR1 and CDR2 from the germline V gene are MDHEN and SYDVKM. With 6 bases removed from V and 2 bases from J, the gap between germline ends came to 14 bases. The length of the CDR3 is 15 residues. The CDR3 nucleotides read TGTGCCAGCAGATCCTCCGGGGGTCCCTACAATGAGCAGTTCTTC. Its translation is CASRSSGGPYNEQFF.

This chain connects TRBV5-4 to TRBJ2-5, with D tentatively TRBD1 (6 bases). Trimming stripped 4 bases from V and 4 bases from J, with 11 bases between. The CDR3 has 13 residues. Germline V gene lookup returns CDR1 SGHNT and CDR2 YYREEE (reference sequence). CDR3 sequence: CASSRDIGETQYF. CDR3 sequence (DNA): TGTGCCAGCAGCCGGGACATCGGAGAGACCCAGTACTTC.

The chain carries TRBV5-1 and TRBJ1-2; D is possibly TRBD1 (5 bases). Looked up from germline, CDR1 is SGHRS and CDR2 is YFSETQ. CDR3 length: 16 residues. Trimming left V 4 bases short and J 3 bases short, with 19 bases between. CDR3 nucleotide sequence: TGCGCCAGCAGCCCGCCAGGGCGTTCAATGGACTATGGCTACACCTTC. Translating gives CASSPPGRSMDYGYTF.

This clone was recorded only once. The V gene is TRBV9, the J gene TRBJ1-3; D unclear. Trimming left V 0 bases short and J 2 bases short, with 9 bases between. CDR3 size: 15 residues. CDR1 and CDR2 from the germline V gene are SGDLS and YYNGEE. The DNA for the CDR3 is TGTGCCAGCAGCGTAGAGTCAGGCCCTGGAAACACCATATATTTT. As protein: CASSVESGPGNTIYF.

This sequence joins TRBV6-2 or TRBV6-3 and TRBJ1-2; no reliable D call. V was shortened by 7 bases and J by 0 bases, with 15 bases between the two germline ends. CDR3 length equals 15 residues. Per germline, CDR1 MNHEY and CDR2 SVGEGT. CDR3 bases: TGTGCCAGCACCCCCCTTGGGGAGGCTAACTATGGCTACACCTTC. Its protein product is CASTPLGEANYGYTF.

This chain connects TRBV3-1 (or the pseudogene TRBV3-2) to TRBJ2-3; 9 bases map to TRBD2. The germline CDR1 and CDR2 sequences are LGHDT and YNNKEL (reference sequence). The CDR3 loop spans 16 amino acids. Germline trimming cut 2 bases from V and 2 bases from J; bases unmatched to any gene: 5. CDR3 region: CASSQHSGGYTDTQYF. CDR3 coding DNA: TGTGCCAGCAGCCAACATAGCGGGGGTTACACAGATACGCAGTATTTT.

The chain has TRBV4-1 and TRBJ2-6; the D is unclear. The CDR3 sequence is 15 residues long. Germline CDR1 reads MGHRA; CDR2 reads YSYEKL. V gave up 0 bases and J gave up 2 bases, with 5 bases separating them. The CDR3 region has the DNA TGCGCCAGCAGCCAAGAGGGCGCTGGGGCCAACGTCCTGACTTTC. Translating gives CASSQEGAGANVLTF.

By sample fraction, this clone is medium-sized. The chain recombines TRBV6-5 with TRBJ2-7; D is possibly TRBD2 (6 bases). The CDR3 extends over 13 amino acids. Germline CDR1 reads MNHEY; CDR2 reads SVGAGI. V gave up 4 bases and J gave up 5 bases, with 12 bases separating them. The chain's CDR3 is CASSSGLLDEQYF. The CDR3 nucleotides read TGTGCCAGCAGTTCGGGACTGCTGGACGAGCAGTACTTC.

The J gene is TRBJ1-1, the V gene TRBV3-1 (or the pseudogene TRBV3-2); the D is unclear. From germline, CDR1 is LGHDT and CDR2 YNNKEL (reference sequence). The CDR3 is made up of 14 amino acids. V shed 0 bases and J shed 7 bases, with 12 bases lying between them. The CDR3 DNA follows: TGTGCCAGCAGCCAAGATTTAGCCCGTAATGAAGCTTTCTTT. Amino acid sequence: CASSQDLARNEAFF.

The V call is TRBV27, the J call TRBJ1-6, with TRBD1 as a possible D gene (5 bases). With 0 bases removed from V and 1 base from J, the gap between germline ends came to 22 bases. Germline CDR1 MNHEY, CDR2 SMNVEV (reference sequence). The CDR3 spans 21 residues. The CDR3 DNA reads as TGTGCCAGCAGTTTATCCGCTGGCCAGGGAATAGGTAGATCCTATAATTCACCCCTCCACTTT. This translates into CASSLSAGQGIGRSYNSPLHF.

Only one count was recorded for this clone. The rearrangement joins TRBV28 to TRBJ1-2; no clear D. Germline lookup yields CDR1 MDHEN and CDR2 SYDVKM. CDR3 length: 13 residues. V was pared by 6 bases and J by 4 bases, with 12 bases between. The CDR3 here is CASSPYIPYGYTF. The CDR3 DNA reads TGTGCCAGCAGCCCGTACATTCCCTATGGCTACACCTTC.

The chain recombines TRBV29-1 with TRBJ1-2, with 7 bases that match TRBD1. There are 12 residues in the CDR3. Trimming took 3 bases from V and 4 from J; bases not matched to a gene: 2. CDR1 is SQVTM and CDR2 is ANQGSEA in the germline V gene. In nucleotides, the CDR3 is TGCAGCGTTGACGGGACAGCCTATGGCTACACCTTC. As protein: CSVDGTAYGYTF.

This clone is a singleton in its sample. The chain carries TRBV2 and TRBJ2-1, with D perhaps matching TRBD1 (6 bases). The CDR3 is made up of 14 amino acids. Germline V CDR1 and CDR2: SNHLY, FYNNEI. V gave up 6 bases and J gave up 7 bases, with 16 bases separating them. As DNA, the CDR3 is TGTGCCAGCAGCCCCCCCCAGGGGCGAAATGAGCAGTTCTTC. Translated, it gives CASSPPQGRNEQFF.